These 11 T cell receptor beta chains came from one sample sequenced in a study of beta chain features in type 1 diabetes. Every isolated RNA sample was fully reverse transcribed, so sequencing captured expressed TCRB transcripts. Assay used: immunoSEQ multiplex PCR; TCRdb lists only in-frame clones, some missing. Among under 450,000 clones listed, about 14% were seen once. The sample consisted of naive CD4+ T cells from blood. These receptors were collected from a man aged 30 to 45 in good health.

The chain employs TRBV7-6 and TRBJ2-5; 7 nucleotides match TRBD1. Germline values: CDR1 SGHVS, CDR2 FNYEAQ. This CDR3 is built from 15 residues. The V and J ends lost 5 bases and 1 base, in that order; junction bases with no gene match: 7. CDR3 loop: CASSVDRNFQETQYF. The DNA for the CDR3 is TGTGCCAGCAGCGTGGACAGGAACTTCCAAGAGACCCAGTACTTC. Complete variable domain (other parts from reference TRBV7-6 and TRBJ2-5): GAGVSQSPRYKVTKRGQDVALRCDPISGHVSLYWYRQALGQGPEFLTYFNYEAQQDKSGLPNDRFSAERPEGSISTLTIQRTEQRDSAMYRCASSVDRNFQETQYFGPGTRLLVL.

This clone was detected a few times. This chain links TRBV4-3 with TRBJ1-5, with TRBD1 as a possible D gene (6 bases). This CDR3 has 15 residues. The V end was cut by 4 bases, the J end by 9 bases, with 19 bases between. From germline, CDR1 is LGHNA and CDR2 YSLEER. The CDR3 coding sequence is TGCGCCAGCAGCCCAACAGGGTCCCGGTTAATGCCCCAGCATTTT. Encoded protein: CASSPTGSRLMPQHF.

This clone was counted between two and nine times. J is TRBJ2-5 and V is TRBV13; 9 nucleotides agree with TRBD2. The CDR3 has 15 residues. Losses at the gene ends were 5 bases for V and 2 bases for J; bases not matched to a gene: 6. Germline CDR1 PRHDT, CDR2 FYEKMQ (reference sequence). The chain's CDR3 is CASSESGRLQETQYF. The CDR3 nucleotides are TGTGCCAGCAGCGAAAGCGGGAGGCTGCAAGAGACCCAGTACTTC.

This clone was picked up a small number of times. Other DNA sequences from this sample encode an identical CDR3 as well. The chain is built from TRBV20-1 and TRBJ2-3; D is undetermined. CDR1 is DFQATT and CDR2 is SNEGSKA in the germline V gene (reference sequence). Trimming took 4 bases from V and 6 from J, leaving 8 bases between them. The CDR3 contains 11 residues. CDR3 sequence (DNA): TGCAGTGCTACCCTTTCTGATACGCAGTATTTT. Amino acids: CSATLSDTQYF.

The rearrangement joins TRBV6-5 to TRBJ2-3; possibly TRBD1 for D (5 bases). The CDR3 runs to 14 residues. Germline lookup yields CDR1 MNHEY and CDR2 SVGAGI. Between the trimmed V and J ends, which lost 8 bases and 4 bases, there was a span of 16 bases. The CDR3 region has the DNA TGTGCCAGCCTCAAGAACTTAGGGGCAGATACGCAGTATTTT. Translation gives CASLKNLGADTQYF.

This clone occurred a few times. The chain couples TRBV29-1 to TRBJ1-4; 7 bases agree with TRBD1. V lost 6 bases and J lost 8; bases outside the gene matches: 21. The CDR3 is made up of 17 amino acids. The germline V gene has CDR1 SQVTM and CDR2 ANQGSEA. CDR3 in amino acids: CSVFPPGQLIGDEKLFF. The DNA for the CDR3 is TGCAGCGTCTTTCCCCCGGGACAGCTGATCGGGGACGAAAAACTGTTTTTT.

The chain has TRBV11-2 and TRBJ2-4; D gene uncertain. V was clipped by 2 bases and J by 3 bases, with 5 bases between them. The CDR3 totals 13 residues. In germline, CDR1 is SGHAT, CDR2 FQNNGV. The CDR3 DNA is TGTGCCAGCAGCTTACCCCACAAAAACATTCAGTACTTC. Protein: CASSLPHKNIQYF.

This clone was observed a few times. V and J are TRBV15 and TRBJ2-3, with D tentatively TRBD1 (6 bases). V lost 5 bases and J 3 bases, leaving 24 bases between the germline ends. The CDR3 totals 18 residues. Germline CDR1 reads LNHNV; CDR2 reads YYDKDF (reference sequence). The CDR3 protein is CATSGLPGTSVLTDTQYF. The CDR3 nucleotides are TGTGCCACCAGCGGATTACCCGGGACATCGGTATTAACAGATACGCAGTATTTT.

Worth noting for this clone: The same CDR3 arises from other DNA sequences in this sample as well. This chain uses TRBV7-9 with TRBJ2-2; D uncertain. The V and J ends lost 1 base and 4 bases respectively, with 7 bases between them. This CDR3 has 14 amino acids. The germline V gene has CDR1 SEHNR and CDR2 FQNEAQ (reference sequence). CDR3 sequence reads: CASSLVGSTGELFF. The CDR3 coding sequence is TGTGCCAGCAGCTTAGTAGGAAGCACCGGGGAGCTGTTTTTT. Looking up the rest from reference TRBV7-9 and TRBJ2-2 gives the full variable domain: DTGVSQNPRHKITKRGQNVTFRCDPISEHNRLYWYRQTLGQGPEFLTYFQNEAQLEKSRLLSDRFSAERPKGSFSTLEIQRTEQGDSAMYLCASSLVGSTGELFFGEGSRLTVL.

In its sample, this clone was seen a few times. The genes are TRBV30 and TRBJ2-5, with no clear D. Germline lookup yields CDR1 GTSNPN and CDR2 SVGIG (reference sequence). Trimming shortened V by 0 bases and J by 1 base, and 6 bases separated the two germline ends. This CDR3 is 13 amino acids long. This CDR3 reads CAWSVFIQETQYF. CDR3 coding DNA: TGTGCCTGGAGTGTATTCATCCAAGAGACCCAGTACTTC.

A few counts support this clone. This rearrangement joins TRBV5-4 to TRBJ2-3; TRBD1 aligns across 7 bases. The CDR3 runs to 15 residues. Germline lookup yields CDR1 SGHNT and CDR2 YYREEE (reference sequence). Trimming removed 3 bases from V and 2 bases from J; junction bases left unmatched: 6. The CDR3 sequence: CASSSPGQITDTQYF. The DNA of the CDR3 is TGTGCCAGCAGCTCGCCGGGACAGATCACAGATACGCAGTATTTT.